This T cell receptor beta chain was sequenced during a study of T cells in Graves' hyperthyroidism and ophthalmopathy. First hyperthyroidism diagnosis is when the blood sample was obtained, before any ophthalmopathy symptoms. From more than 9 ml of fresh peripheral blood, PBMCs were isolated. There are 13 residues in the CDR3. The germline gives CDR1 WNHNN, CDR2 SYGVQD (reference sequence). V was clipped by 0 bases and J by 7 bases, with 7 bases between them. Amplified TCR beta CDR3 regions came from RNA transcripts. HTBI primers were the set used in a first-round RT-PCR of the TCR CDR3. TCRdb ran MiXCR on the multiplex PCR reads and lists one entry per CDR3 protein. The table records around 300,000 distinct CDR3 sequences, around 25% of them present only once. This clonotype was seen many times.

The chain employs TRBV10-1 and TRBJ1-5; D gene unclear. Sequenced: blood. The clonotype originates from a man aged 35 to 55 with Graves' hyperthyroidism that later progressed to Graves' ophthalmopathy. The CDR3 protein is CASSESKGQPQHF. The CDR3 coding sequence is TGCGCCAGCAGTGAGTCGAAGGGACAGCCCCAGCATTTT.